The 22 T cell receptor beta chains listed next were all sequenced from one sample in a study of CD8+CD57+ T cells in acquired aplastic anemia. Genomic DNA provided the template from which TCR beta VDJ and CDR3 profiles were obtained. MiXCR, run by TCRdb on the reads, gives a single entry per CDR3 protein. The sample has 55,000 to 80,000 distinct CDR3 sequences, almost 55% seen once. The specimen sequenced was sorted CD4+, CD8+, or CD8+CD57+ T cells (not recorded which) from PBMCs. Receptors were obtained from a human donor in good health, serving as a control.

The chain uses TRBV9 and TRBJ2-5; 8 nucleotides align to TRBD2. The CDR3 is 16 residues long. Germline CDR1 SGDLS, CDR2 YYNGEE. The V gene end was trimmed by 0 bases and the J gene end by 0 bases; junction bases not matched to a gene: 4. The CDR3, as DNA: TGTGCCAGCAGCGTAGCGGGCGGGGGGTACCAAGAGACCCAGTACTTC. It encodes CASSVAGGGYQETQYF.

In its sample, this clonotype was seen many times. This chain joins TRBV7-9 and TRBJ1-1; D uncertain. V was cut by 2 bases and J by 1 base, with 5 bases left in between. CDR3 size: 13 residues. Germline values: CDR1 SEHNR, CDR2 FQNEAQ (reference sequence). CDR3 coding DNA: TGTGCCAGCAGCTTATGGGAGAACACTGAAGCTTTCTTT. It yields the protein CASSLWENTEAFF.

The chain couples TRBV20-1 to TRBJ1-2; 9 bases align to TRBD1. With V trimmed by 2 bases and J by 4 bases, 5 bases remained unmatched. The CDR3 contains 14 residues. Germline V gives CDR1 DFQATT, CDR2 SNEGSKA (reference sequence). CDR3 sequence reads: CSARRTGDTYGYTF. The CDR3 DNA reads as TGCAGTGCTAGACGGACAGGGGATACCTATGGCTACACCTTC.

This clonotype occurred a few times. V usage is TRBV15 and J usage is TRBJ2-5; 7 bases line up with TRBD1. V gave up 6 bases and J gave up 1 base; unmatched junction bases: 5. CDR3 length: 14 residues. The germline V gene encodes CDR1 LNHNV and CDR2 YYDKDF (reference sequence). The CDR3 loop is CATSRDSLQETQYF. The CDR3 nucleotides read TGTGCCACCAGTAGGGACAGTCTCCAAGAGACCCAGTACTTC. Drawing the rest from reference TRBV15 and TRBJ2-5, the complete variable domain is DAMVIQNPRYQVTQFGKPVTLSCSQTLNHNVMYWYQQKSSQAPKLLFHYYDKDFNNEADTPDNFQSRRPNTSFCFLDIRSPGLGDTAMYLCATSRDSLQETQYFGPGTRLLVL.

The chain employs TRBV10-2 and TRBJ2-7; 10 bases fit TRBD2. Germline V gene data show CDR1 as WSHSY and CDR2 as SAAADI. The CDR3 is made up of 16 amino acids. V was pared by 1 base and J by 2 bases, with 5 bases of the junction left unmatched. The CDR3 region has the DNA TGCGCCAGCAGTGAGTGGGAGCGGGAGGGCCCCTACGAGCAGTACTTC. Protein sequence: CASSEWEREGPYEQYF.

This clonotype came up many times. The junction and the germline gene differ at one end; a read error may be behind it. The chain uses TRBV7-8 and TRBJ2-7; D ambiguous. Germline V gene data show CDR1 as SGHVS and CDR2 as FQNEAQ. The CDR3 consists of 16 residues. This chain's CDR3 is CASSLVLATLSYKQYF. CDR3 DNA: TGTGCCAGCAGCTTAGTTTTGGCTACCCTCTCCTACAAGCAGTACTTC.

This clonotype was counted ten times or more. The chain carries TRBV7-9 and TRBJ1-2; 8 positions match TRBD1. The V gene end was trimmed by 5 bases and the J gene end by 6 bases; junction bases not matched to a gene: 11. Germline CDR1 and CDR2: SEHNR and FQNEAQ (reference sequence). CDR3 size: 15 residues. CDR3 nucleotide sequence: TGTGCCAGCAGCCCTCGACAGGGGACAACTGATGGCTACACCTTC. It is translated as CASSPRQGTTDGYTF.

Regarding this clonotype: With a much larger clone just one base away, this may be a read error. The chain uses TRBV27 and TRBJ2-7; D is uncertain. This CDR3 is built from 13 residues. CDR1 and CDR2 from the germline V gene are MNHEY and SMNVEV (reference sequence). CDR3 residues: CASSLAASYERYF. CDR3 nucleotides: TGTGCCAGCAGTTTAGCAGCTTCCTACGAGCGGTACTTC.

Many counts were recorded for this clonotype. The rearrangement uses TRBV30 and TRBJ1-1; perhaps TRBD1 as D (6 bases). The germline CDR1 and CDR2 sequences are GTSNPN and SVGIG (reference sequence). The CDR3 is 15 residues long. The V end lost 0 bases, the J end lost 0 bases, and 11 bases lay between the germline ends. CDR3 DNA: TGTGCCTGGAGTGTTCAGGGGAACATGAACACTGAAGCTTTCTTT. Encoded protein: CAWSVQGNMNTEAFF.

This clonotype was recorded at least ten times. This may arise from a read error, as a much more abundant clone is one base away. The chain recombines TRBV7-2 with TRBJ2-2; D may be TRBD2 (5 bases). This CDR3 has 12 residues. Germline CDR1 is SGHTA and CDR2 is FQGNSA. The CDR3 nucleotides are TGTGCCAGCAGCTTAGTCACCGGGGAGCTGCTTTTT. This codes for CASSLVTGELLF.

This chain uses TRBV20-1 with TRBJ2-7, with D possibly matching TRBD2 (6 bases). Germline V lookup: CDR1 DFQATT, CDR2 SNEGSKA (reference sequence). The CDR3 length is 13 residues. V lost 1 base, J lost 3 bases, and 10 bases lay in between. Here the CDR3 reads CSARASVGYEQYF. The CDR3 nucleotides are TGCAGTGCTAGAGCTAGCGTAGGCTACGAGCAGTACTTC.

The chain uses TRBV5-1 and TRBJ1-6; D is perhaps TRBD1 (5 bases). Between the trimmed V and J ends, which lost 2 bases and 8 bases, there was a span of 11 bases. The germline CDR1 and CDR2 sequences are SGHRS and YFSETQ. The CDR3 is 14 residues long. CDR3 loop: CASSLGVGDSPLHF. The CDR3 nucleotides are TGCGCCAGCAGCTTAGGGGTTGGGGATTCACCCCTCCACTTT.

This clonotype showed up many times. The rearrangement joins TRBV5-6 to TRBJ2-6; D call uncertain. The CDR3 contains 18 residues. CDR1 SGHDT and CDR2 YYEEEE come from the germline V gene. Trimming took 0 bases from V and 0 from J, leaving 13 bases between them. The CDR3 DNA is TGTGCCAGCAGCTTGGGTCCCGGTTCCAGCTCTGGGGCCAACGTCCTGACTTTC. Its protein is CASSLGPGSSSGANVLTF.

This sequence joins TRBV19 and TRBJ1-2; D unresolved. Germline lookup yields CDR1 LNHDA and CDR2 SQIVND (reference sequence). The CDR3 contains 13 residues. The V end was cut by 1 base, the J end by 4 bases, with 7 bases between. CDR3 in DNA: TGTGCCAGTAGTATAGGGGGAGGCTATGGCTACACCTTC. Amino acid sequence: CASSIGGGYGYTF.

This clonotype showed up just once. This rearrangement joins TRBV19 to TRBJ1-5, with a possible D match to TRBD1 (6 bases). V dropped 8 bases and J dropped 0 bases, with 11 bases sitting between them. This CDR3 is 14 amino acids long. CDR1 and CDR2 (germline): LNHDA, SQIVND (reference sequence). The CDR3 nucleotides are TGTGCCAGTCGGGGGCCTAATAGCAATCAGCCCCAGCATTTT. Translation: CASRGPNSNQPQHF.

The chain links TRBV25-1 to TRBJ2-7, with D unresolved. The CDR3 sequence is 12 residues long. The V gene's germline CDR1 is MGHDK and CDR2 SYGVNS. V was clipped by 8 bases and J by 3 bases, with 11 bases between them. Here the CDR3 DNA reads TGTGCCAGCTTAGGGAAGTTCTACGAGCAGTACTTC. This sequence encodes CASLGKFYEQYF.

Comments on this clonotype: Sequence at one end of the junction differs from germline and may be a read error. V is TRBV15 and J is TRBJ2-5; tentatively, D is TRBD1 or TRBD2 (5 bases each). Germline CDR1 is LNHNV and CDR2 is YYDKDF (reference sequence). The CDR3 contains 14 residues. CDR3 nucleotides: TGTGCCACCAGCGGAGACGGGACCCAAGAGACCCAGTACTTC. Translating it yields CATSGDGTQETQYF.

This clonotype was observed many times. The V call is TRBV4-1, the J call TRBJ1-2; the D is unclear. Germline assignment: CDR1 MGHRA and CDR2 YSYEKL. The CDR3 has 14 residues. Trimming stripped 3 bases from V and 7 bases from J, with 15 bases between. The CDR3 nucleotides read TGCGCCAGCAGCCACCCGATGGGGTTGGGTGGCTACACCTTC. This encodes CASSHPMGLGGYTF.

The rearrangement joins TRBV9 to TRBJ2-7; TRBD1 aligns across 7 bases. CDR3 length: 12 amino acids. With 3 bases clipped from V and 5 bases from J, the junction kept 2 bases outside the gene matches. Germline loops: CDR1 SGDLS, CDR2 YYNGEE. CDR3 amino acids: CASSAQGNEQYF. CDR3 sequence (DNA): TGTGCCAGCAGCGCACAGGGGAACGAGCAGTACTTC.

Comment on this clonotype: The CDR3 does not close with the conserved phenylalanine or tryptophan, likely indicating a read error. Because the CDR3's place on the DNA is in doubt, the DNA is left out and the CDR3 is given as listed by TCRdb. This chain joins TRBV2 and TRBJ1-1; the table calls TRBD1, which could not be checked here. Looked up from germline, CDR1 is SNHLY and CDR2 is FYNNEI. The CDR3 length is 10 residues, termini included. The CDR3 sequence is CASSGRQGAV.

The chain recombines TRBV19 with TRBJ1-1, with D uncertain. Germline CDR1 reads LNHDA; CDR2 reads SQIVND (reference sequence). The CDR3 is made up of 12 amino acids. V lost 10 bases and J 5 bases, leaving 14 bases between the germline ends. CDR3 protein: CATREGGTEAFF. The CDR3, as DNA: TGTGCCACCCGGGAGGGAGGGACTGAAGCTTTCTTT.

The CDR3 region has the DNA TGTGCCAGCAGCTACGGGACAGGGGCGAAAGAGACCCAGTACTTC. Translated, it gives CASSYGTGAKETQYF. The V call is TRBV11-2, the J call TRBJ2-5; 10 bases fit TRBD1. The CDR3 loop spans 15 amino acids. V shed 4 bases and J 3 bases; nucleotides not matched to a gene: 5. CDR1 is SGHAT, CDR2 FQNNGV, per germline.